This entry describes one T cell receptor (beta chain). After removal of 5 bases from V and 8 bases from J, the junction contained 10 bases not matched to a gene. CDR3 size: 15 residues. Germline V gene lookup returns CDR1 SGHVS and CDR2 FQNEAQ. This specimen belongs to a study of shared clonotypes between healthy human individuals. TCRdb's table, derived via immunoSEQ multiplex PCR, lists solely in-frame clones and lacks some. The table records under 1,900,000 clones, approximately 98.5% of them present only once. Material for sequencing was naive CD4+ T cells sorted from blood. Regarding subset: CD45RA+ positively selected. The TCR was taken from a man aged 25-40 years in good health. The chain has TRBV7-8 and TRBJ1-4; 8 bases are a match to TRBD1. CDR3 region: CASSIGQGLREKLFF. In nucleotides, the CDR3 is TGTGCCAGCAGCATAGGACAGGGACTGCGGGAAAAACTGTTTTTT.